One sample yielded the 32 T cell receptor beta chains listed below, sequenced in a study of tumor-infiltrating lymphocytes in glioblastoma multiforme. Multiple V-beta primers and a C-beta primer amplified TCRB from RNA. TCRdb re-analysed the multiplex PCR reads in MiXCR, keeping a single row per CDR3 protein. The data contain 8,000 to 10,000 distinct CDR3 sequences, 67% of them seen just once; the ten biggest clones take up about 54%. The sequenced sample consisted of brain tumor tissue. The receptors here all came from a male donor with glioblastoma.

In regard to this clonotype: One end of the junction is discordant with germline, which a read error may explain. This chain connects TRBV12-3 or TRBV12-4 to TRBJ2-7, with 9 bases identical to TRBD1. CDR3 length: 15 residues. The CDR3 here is CAITPTGGQTYEQYF. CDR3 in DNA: TGTGCCATCACCCCGACAGGGGGACAAACCTATGAGCAGTACTTC.

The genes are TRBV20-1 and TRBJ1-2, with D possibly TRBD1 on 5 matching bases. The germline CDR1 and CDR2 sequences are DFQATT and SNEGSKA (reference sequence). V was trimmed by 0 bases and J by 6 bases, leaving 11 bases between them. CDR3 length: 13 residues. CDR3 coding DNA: TGCAGTGCTAGAGATAGGACAATGAATGGCTACACCTTC. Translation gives CSARDRTMNGYTF.

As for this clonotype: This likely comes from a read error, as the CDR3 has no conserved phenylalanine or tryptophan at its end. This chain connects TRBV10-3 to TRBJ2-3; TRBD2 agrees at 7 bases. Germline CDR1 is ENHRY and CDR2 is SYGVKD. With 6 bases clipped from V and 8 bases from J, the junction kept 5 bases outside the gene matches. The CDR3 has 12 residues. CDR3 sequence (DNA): TGTGCCATCAGCGGACTAGTGGCTACGCAGTATTTG. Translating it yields CAISGLVATQYL.

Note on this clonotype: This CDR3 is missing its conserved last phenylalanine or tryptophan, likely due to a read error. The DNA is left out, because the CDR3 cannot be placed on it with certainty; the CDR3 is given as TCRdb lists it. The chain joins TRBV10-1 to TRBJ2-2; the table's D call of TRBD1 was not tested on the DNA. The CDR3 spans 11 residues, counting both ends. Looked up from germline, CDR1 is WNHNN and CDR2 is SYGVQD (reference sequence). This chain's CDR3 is CASGGTGELSS.

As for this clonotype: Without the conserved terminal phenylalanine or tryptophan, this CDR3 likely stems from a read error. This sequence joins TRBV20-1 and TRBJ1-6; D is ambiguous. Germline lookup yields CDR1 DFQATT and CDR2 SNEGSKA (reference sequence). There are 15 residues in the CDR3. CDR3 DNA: TGCAGTGCTAGAGGGCGGTGTTCCGTGAATTTACCCCTCCACTGT. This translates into CSARGRCSVNLPLHC.

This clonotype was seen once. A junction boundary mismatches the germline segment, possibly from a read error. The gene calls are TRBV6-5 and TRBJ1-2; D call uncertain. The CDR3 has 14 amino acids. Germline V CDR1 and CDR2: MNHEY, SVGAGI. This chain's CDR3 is CASSGLGGIDGDTF. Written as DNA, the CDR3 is TGTGCCAGCAGTGGACTGGGAGGAATCGATGGCGACACCTTC.

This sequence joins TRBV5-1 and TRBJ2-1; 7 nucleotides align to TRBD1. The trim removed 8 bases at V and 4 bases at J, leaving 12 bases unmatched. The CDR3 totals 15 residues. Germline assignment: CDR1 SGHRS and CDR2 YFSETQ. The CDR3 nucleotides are TGCGCCAGTGGGATGGGGACAGAGGCGTACAATGAGCAGTTCTTC. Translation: CASGMGTEAYNEQFF.

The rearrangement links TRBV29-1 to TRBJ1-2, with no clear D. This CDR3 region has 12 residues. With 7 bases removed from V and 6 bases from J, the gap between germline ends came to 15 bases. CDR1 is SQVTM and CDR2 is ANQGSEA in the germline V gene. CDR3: CSGERAEDGYTF. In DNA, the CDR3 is TGCAGCGGGGAGCGGGCGGAGGATGGCTACACCTTC.

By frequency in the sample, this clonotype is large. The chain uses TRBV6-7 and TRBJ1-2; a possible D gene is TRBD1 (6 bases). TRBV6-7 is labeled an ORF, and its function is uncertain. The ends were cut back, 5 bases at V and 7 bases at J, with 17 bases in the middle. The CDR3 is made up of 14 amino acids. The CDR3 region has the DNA TGTGCCAGCAGTCTTCCACAGGGATCACCTGGCTACACCTTC. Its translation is CASSLPQGSPGYTF.

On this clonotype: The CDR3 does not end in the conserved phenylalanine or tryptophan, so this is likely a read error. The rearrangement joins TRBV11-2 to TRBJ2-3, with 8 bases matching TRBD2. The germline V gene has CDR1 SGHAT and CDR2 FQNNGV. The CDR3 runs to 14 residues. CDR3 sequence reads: CTSSTLAGEDTQYL. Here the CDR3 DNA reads TGTACCAGCAGTACTCTAGCGGGTGAAGATACTCAGTATCTT.

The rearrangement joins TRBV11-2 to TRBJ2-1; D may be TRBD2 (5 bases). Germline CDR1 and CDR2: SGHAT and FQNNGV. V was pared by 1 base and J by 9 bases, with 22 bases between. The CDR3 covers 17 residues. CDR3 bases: TGTGCCAGCAGCTTAGCAGTAAGGAGGCCTTCGCACATTGAGCAGTTCTTC. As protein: CASSLAVRRPSHIEQFF.

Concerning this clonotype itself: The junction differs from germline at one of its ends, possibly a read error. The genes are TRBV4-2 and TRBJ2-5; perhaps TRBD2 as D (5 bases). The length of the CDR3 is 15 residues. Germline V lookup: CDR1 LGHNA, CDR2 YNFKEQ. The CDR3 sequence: CASGQERGYGETQYF. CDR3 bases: TGCGCCAGCGGCCAAGAAAGAGGGTATGGGGAGACCCAGTACTTC.

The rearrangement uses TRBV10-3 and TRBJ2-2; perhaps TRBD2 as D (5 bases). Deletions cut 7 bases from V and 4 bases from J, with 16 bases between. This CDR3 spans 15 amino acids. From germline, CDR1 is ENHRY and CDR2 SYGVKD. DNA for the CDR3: TGTGCCATCACCTCTCTAGAGGGTGGCACCGGGGAGCTGTTTTTT. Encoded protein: CAITSLEGGTGELFF.

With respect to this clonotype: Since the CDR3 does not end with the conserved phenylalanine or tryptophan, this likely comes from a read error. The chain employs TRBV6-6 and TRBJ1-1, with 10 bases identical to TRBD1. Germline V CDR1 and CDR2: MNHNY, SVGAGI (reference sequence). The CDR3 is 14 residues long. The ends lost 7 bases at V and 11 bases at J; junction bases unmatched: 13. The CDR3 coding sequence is TGTGCCAGCACGGGGGGGACAGGGGCTATACGGGCTTTCTCT. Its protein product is CASTGGTGAIRAFS.

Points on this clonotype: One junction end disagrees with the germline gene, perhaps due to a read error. For the CDR3, the DNA is TGTGCCAGCAACTTAGCAGTAAGGGGGTCTTCGCGCAACGAGCAGTTCTTC. Translation gives CASNLAVRGSSRNEQFF. The chain combines TRBV11-2 with TRBJ2-1; tentatively, D is TRBD1 (6 bases). Germline V gene data show CDR1 as SGHAT and CDR2 as FQNNGV. The CDR3 is made up of 17 amino acids.

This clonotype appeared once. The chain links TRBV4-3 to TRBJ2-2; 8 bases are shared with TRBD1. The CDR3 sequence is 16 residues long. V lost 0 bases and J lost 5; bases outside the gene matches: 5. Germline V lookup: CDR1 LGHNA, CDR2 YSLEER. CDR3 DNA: TGCGCCAGCAGCCAAGATTGGACAGGGAGGACCGGGGAGCTGTTTTTT. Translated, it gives CASSQDWTGRTGELFF.

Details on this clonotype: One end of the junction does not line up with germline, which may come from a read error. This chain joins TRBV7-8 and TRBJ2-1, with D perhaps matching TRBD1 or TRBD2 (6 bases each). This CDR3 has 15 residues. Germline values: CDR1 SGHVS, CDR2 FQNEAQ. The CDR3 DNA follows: TGTGCCAGCAGCCAGAAGTTCGGGGGCTGCAATGAGCAGCTCTTC. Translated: CASSQKFGGCNEQLF. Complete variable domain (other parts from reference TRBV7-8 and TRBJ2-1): GAGVSQSPRYKVAKRGQDVALRCDPISGHVSLFWYQQALGQGPEFLTYFQNEAQLDKSGLPSDRFFAERPEGSVSTLKIQRTQQEDSAVYLCASSQKFGGCNEQLFGPGTRLTVL.

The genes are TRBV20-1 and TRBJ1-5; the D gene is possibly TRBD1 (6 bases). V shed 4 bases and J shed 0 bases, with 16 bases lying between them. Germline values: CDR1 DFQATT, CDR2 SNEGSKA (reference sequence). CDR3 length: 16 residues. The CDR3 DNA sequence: TGCAGTGCTAATCCGGGACACATAAATAGCAATCAGCCCCAGCATTTT. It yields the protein CSANPGHINSNQPQHF.

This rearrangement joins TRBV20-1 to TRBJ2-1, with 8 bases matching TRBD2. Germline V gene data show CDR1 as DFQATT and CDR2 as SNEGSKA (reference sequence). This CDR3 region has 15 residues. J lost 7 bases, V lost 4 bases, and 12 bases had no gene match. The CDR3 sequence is CSANWGLAGFNEQFF. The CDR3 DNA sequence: TGCAGTGCTAATTGGGGATTAGCGGGATTTAATGAGCAGTTCTTC.

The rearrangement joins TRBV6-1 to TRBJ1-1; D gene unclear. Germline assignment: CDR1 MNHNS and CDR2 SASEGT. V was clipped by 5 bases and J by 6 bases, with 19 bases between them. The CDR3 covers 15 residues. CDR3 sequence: CASSLQVSGSAEAFF. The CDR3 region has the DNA TGTGCCAGCAGTCTTCAGGTGTCGGGGTCCGCTGAAGCTTTCTTT.

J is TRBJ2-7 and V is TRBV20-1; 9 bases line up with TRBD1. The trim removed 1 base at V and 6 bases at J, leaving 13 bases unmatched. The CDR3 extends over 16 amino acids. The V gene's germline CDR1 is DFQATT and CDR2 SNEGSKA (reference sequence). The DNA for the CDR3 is TGCAGTGCTAGAGGAACCCCGGGACAGGGTCCTTCCGAGCAGTACTTC. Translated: CSARGTPGQGPSEQYF.

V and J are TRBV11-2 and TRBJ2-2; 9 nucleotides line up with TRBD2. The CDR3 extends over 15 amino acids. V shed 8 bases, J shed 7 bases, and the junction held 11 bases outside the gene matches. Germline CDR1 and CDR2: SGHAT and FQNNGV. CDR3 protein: CASGSIAGAGGELFF. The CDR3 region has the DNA TGTGCCAGCGGCTCGATAGCGGGAGCGGGCGGGGAGCTGTTTTTT.

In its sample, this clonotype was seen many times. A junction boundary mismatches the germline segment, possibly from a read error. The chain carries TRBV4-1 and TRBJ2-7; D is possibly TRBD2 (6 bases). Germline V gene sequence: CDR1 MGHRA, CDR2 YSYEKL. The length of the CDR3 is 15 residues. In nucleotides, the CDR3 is TGCGCCAGCAGCCACACTCAGGAGGGCGTTTACGAGCGGTACTTC. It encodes CASSHTQEGVYERYF.

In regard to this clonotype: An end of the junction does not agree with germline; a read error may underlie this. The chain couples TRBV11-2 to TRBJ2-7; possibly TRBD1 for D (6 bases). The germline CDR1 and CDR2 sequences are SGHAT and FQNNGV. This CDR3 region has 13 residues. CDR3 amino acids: CASSLGTIYEQYF. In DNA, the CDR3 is TGTGCCAGCAGTTTAGGGACAATCTACGAGCAATACTTC.

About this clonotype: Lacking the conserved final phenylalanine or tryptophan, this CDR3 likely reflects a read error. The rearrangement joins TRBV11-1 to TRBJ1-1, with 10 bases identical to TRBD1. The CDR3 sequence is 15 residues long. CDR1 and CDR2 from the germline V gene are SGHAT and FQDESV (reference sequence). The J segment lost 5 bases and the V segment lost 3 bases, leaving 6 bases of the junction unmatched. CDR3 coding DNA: TGTGCCAGCAGCTTCCCGGGGACAGGGGATACTGAAGCTTTCTCT. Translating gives CASSFPGTGDTEAFS.

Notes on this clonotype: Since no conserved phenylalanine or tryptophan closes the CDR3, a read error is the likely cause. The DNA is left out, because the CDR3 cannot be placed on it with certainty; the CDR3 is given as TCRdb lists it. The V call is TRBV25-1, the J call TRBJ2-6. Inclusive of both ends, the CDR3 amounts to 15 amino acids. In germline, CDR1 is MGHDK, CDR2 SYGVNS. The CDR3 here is CASSESHSGANVLIV.

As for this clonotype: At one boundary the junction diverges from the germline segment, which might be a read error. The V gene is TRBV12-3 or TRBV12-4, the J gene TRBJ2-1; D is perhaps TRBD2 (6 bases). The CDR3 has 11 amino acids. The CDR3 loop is CATMDYNEQFF. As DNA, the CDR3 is TGTGCCACCATGGACTACAATGAGCAGTTCTTT.

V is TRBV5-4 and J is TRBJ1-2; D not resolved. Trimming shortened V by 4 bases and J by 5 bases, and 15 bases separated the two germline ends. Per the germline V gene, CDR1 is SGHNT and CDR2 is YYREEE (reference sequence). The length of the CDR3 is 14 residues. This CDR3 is CASSSTWFKYGYTF. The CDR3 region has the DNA TGTGCCAGCAGCAGTACATGGTTTAAGTATGGCTACACCTTC.

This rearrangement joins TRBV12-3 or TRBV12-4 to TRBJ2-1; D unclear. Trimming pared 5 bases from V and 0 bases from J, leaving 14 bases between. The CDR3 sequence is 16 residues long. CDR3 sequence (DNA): TGTGCCAGCAGTACAAATCCTACGAGCTCCTACAATGAGCAGTTCTTC. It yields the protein CASSTNPTSSYNEQFF.

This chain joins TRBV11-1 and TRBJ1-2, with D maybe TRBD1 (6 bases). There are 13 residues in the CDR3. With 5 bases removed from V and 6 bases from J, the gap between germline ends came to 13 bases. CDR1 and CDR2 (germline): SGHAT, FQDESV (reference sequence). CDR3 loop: CASSPRTDNGYTF. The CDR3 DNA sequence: TGTGCCAGCAGCCCACGGACAGATAATGGCTACACCTTC.

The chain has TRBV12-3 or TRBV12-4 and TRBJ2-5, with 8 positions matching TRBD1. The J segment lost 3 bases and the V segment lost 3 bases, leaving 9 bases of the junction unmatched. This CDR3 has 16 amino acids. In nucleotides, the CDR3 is TGTGCCAGCAGTTTTACCGGGACAGGAGGGGAAGAGACCCAGTACTTC. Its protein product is CASSFTGTGGEETQYF.

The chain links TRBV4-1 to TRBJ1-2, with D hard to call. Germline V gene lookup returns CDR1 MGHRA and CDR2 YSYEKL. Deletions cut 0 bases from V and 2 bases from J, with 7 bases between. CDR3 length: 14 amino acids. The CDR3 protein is CASSQDFGNYGYTF. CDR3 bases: TGCGCCAGCAGCCAAGATTTTGGAAACTATGGCTACACCTTC.